The T cell receptor beta chain described here comes from a study of Graves' ophthalmopathy and Graves' hyperthyroidism. The CDR3 spans 14 residues. J gave up 9 bases and V 4 bases, and 8 bases lay outside the gene matches. The germline V gene has CDR1 LNHNV and CDR2 YYDKDF (reference sequence). RNA transcripts yielded amplified TCR beta CDR3 regions. The authors performed first-round RT-PCR with HTBI primers and then a second-round multiplex PCR. Each CDR3 protein gets one entry after TCRdb re-called the multiplex PCR reads with MiXCR. The data hold 300,000 to 400,000 distinct CDR3 sequences, with 15% to 20% observed a single time. This clonotype was counted at least ten times.

The sequence came from an adult man with Graves' ophthalmopathy. Sequencing was carried out using peripheral blood. The rearrangement joins TRBV15 to TRBJ2-4; 8 nucleotides align to TRBD2. CDR3 DNA sequence: TGTGCCACCAGCAACCCGGGGGGGGCACGCATTCAGTACTTC. It yields the protein CATSNPGGARIQYF. The variable domain in full, completed from reference TRBV15 and TRBJ2-4, reads DAMVIQNPRYQVTQFGKPVTLSCSQTLNHNVMYWYQQKSSQAPKLLFHYYDKDFNNEADTPDNFQSRRPNTSFCFLDIRSPGLGDTAMYLCATSNPGGARIQYFGAGTRLSVL.